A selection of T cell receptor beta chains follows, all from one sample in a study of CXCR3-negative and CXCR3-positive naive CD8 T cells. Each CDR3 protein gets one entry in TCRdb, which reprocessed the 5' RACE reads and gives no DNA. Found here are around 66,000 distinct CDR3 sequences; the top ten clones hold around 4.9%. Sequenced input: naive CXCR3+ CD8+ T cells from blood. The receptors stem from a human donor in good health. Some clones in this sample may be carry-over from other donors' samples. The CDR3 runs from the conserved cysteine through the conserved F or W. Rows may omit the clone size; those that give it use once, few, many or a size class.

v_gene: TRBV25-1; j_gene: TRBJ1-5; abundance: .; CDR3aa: CASVGQGGNQPQHF
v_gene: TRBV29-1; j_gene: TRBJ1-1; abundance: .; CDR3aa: CSVHPGNTEAFF
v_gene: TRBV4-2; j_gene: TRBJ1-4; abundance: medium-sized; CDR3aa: CASSQVRQTATNEKLFF
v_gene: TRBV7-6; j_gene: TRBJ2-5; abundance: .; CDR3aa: CASSSDSGGGETQYF
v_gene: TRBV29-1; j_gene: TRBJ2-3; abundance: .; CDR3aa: CSVVPGTRFTDTQYF
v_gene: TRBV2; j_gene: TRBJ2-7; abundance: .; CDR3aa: CASSAGAGSSYEQYF
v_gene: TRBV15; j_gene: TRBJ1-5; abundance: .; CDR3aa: CATSRDFGGGGQPQHF
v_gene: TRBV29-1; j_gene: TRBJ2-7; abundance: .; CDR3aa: CSVEVSDRGYEQYF
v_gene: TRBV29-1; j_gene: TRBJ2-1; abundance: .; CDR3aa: CSVVGVGYNEQFF
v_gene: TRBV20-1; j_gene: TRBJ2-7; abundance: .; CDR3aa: CSASPGRMEQYF
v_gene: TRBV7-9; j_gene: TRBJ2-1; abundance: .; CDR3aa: CASSSLAGGPDNEQFF
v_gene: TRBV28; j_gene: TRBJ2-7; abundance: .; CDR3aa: CASSYDGQLPYEQYF
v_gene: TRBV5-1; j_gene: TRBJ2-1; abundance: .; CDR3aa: CASSLGPGSNNEQFF
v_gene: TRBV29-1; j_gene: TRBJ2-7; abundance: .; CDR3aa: CSVEVQADEQYF
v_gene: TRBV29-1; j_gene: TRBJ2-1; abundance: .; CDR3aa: CSVEEVGKSSYNEQFF
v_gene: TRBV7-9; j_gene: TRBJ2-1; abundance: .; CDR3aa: CASSLTTRGQYNEQFF
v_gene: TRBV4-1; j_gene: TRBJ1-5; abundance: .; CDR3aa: CASSQGAGQPQHF
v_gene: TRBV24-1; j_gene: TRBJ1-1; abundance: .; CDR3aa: CATRGQGDTEAFF
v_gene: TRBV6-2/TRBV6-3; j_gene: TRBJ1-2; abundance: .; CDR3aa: CASSPLRENYGYTF
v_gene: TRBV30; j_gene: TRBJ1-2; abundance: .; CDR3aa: CAWSRDGGYYGYTF
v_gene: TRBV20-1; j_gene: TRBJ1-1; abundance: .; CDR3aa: CSARDWGTGMNTEAFF
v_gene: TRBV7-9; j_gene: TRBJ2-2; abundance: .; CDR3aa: CASSLGGGTGELFF
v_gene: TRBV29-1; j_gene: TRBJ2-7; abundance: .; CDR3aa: CSVEDQAHSGASVEQYF
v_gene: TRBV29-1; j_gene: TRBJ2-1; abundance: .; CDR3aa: CSVEDSSNYNEQFF
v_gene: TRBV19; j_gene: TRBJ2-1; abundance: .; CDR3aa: CASSILAGEQFF
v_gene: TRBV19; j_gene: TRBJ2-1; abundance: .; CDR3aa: CASSITAGEYNEQFF
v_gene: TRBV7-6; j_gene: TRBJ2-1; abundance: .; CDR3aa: CASSGRGSSYNEQFF
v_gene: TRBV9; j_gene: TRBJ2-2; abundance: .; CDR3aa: CASSGRDTHTGELFF
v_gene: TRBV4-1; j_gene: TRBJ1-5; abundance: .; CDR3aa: CASSQVAGNSNQPQHF
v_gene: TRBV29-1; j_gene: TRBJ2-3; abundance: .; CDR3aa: CSGTLDHTQYF
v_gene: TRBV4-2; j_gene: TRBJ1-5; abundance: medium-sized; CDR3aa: CASSQEHEAYQPQHF
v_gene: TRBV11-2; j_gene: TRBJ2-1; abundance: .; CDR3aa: CASSLTGTGGYEQFF
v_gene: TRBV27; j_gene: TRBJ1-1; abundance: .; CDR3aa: CASSLGTGYTEAFF
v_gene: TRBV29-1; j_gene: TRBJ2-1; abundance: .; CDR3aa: CSVVGTGSYNEQFF
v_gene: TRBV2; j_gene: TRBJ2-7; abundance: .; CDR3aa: CASSEAGDLGGGQAYEQYF
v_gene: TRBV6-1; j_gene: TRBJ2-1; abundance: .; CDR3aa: CASSEATGEKFF
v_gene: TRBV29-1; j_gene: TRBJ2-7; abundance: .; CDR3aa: CSVEDGTPEQYF
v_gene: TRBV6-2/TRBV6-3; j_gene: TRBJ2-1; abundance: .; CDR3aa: CASSYSLRGAMYEQFF
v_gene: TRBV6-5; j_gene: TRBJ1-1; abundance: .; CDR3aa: CASTLRGQKNTEAFF
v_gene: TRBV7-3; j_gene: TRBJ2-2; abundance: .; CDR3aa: CASSGPADGELFF
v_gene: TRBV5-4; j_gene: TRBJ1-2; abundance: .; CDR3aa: CASRFTGTGYGYTF
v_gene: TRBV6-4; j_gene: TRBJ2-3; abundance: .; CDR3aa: CASSPDSTDTQYF
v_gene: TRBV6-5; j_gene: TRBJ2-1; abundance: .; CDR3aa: CASSYSFGGSSYNEQFF
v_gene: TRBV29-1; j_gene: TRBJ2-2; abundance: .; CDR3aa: CSVEDRLRGQTGELFF
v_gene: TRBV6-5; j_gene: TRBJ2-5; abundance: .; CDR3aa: CASSPTPEGTQYF